What follows are 10 T cell receptor beta chains derived from one specimen sequenced in a study of CD8+CD57+ T cells in acquired aplastic anemia. For CDR3 and TCR beta VDJ profiling, genomic DNA was the template used. TCRdb fed the reads into MiXCR, producing one record per CDR3 protein. The sample has fewer than 150,000 distinct CDR3 sequences, about half seen once. Input material: sorted CD4+, CD8+, or CD8+CD57+ T cells (not recorded which) from PBMCs. The receptors derive from a human donor in good health, serving as a control.

Only one count was recorded for this clonotype. The chain couples TRBV11-1 to TRBJ1-1; possibly TRBD1 for D (5 bases). The length of the CDR3 is 16 residues. The germline V gene encodes CDR1 SGHAT and CDR2 FQDESV (reference sequence). V was trimmed by 8 bases and J by 1 base, leaving 20 bases between them. The CDR3 reads CASALVPGTANTEAFF. The CDR3 DNA sequence: TGTGCCAGCGCCTTAGTGCCCGGGACCGCGAACACTGAAGCTTTCTTT.

There are many counts of this clonotype. The chain employs TRBV25-1 and TRBJ2-7, with TRBD1 matching over 7 bases. V shed 6 bases and J 3 bases; nucleotides not matched to a gene: 5. The CDR3 covers 13 residues. Germline V CDR1 and CDR2: MGHDK, SYGVNS. In DNA, the CDR3 is TGTGCCAGCAGCAGGGGGATTAACTACGAGCAGTACTTC. Translation: CASSRGINYEQYF.

This clonotype was detected many times. The chain combines TRBV2 with TRBJ2-5; 12 bases map to TRBD2. The CDR3 loop spans 19 amino acids. CDR1 is SNHLY and CDR2 is FYNNEI in the germline V gene. The V segment lost 3 bases and the J segment 5 bases; nucleotides outside the gene matches: 16. Written as DNA, the CDR3 is TGTGCCAGCAGTGACGGCCCATACACGACTAGCGGGGGAAGGGAGACCCAGTACTTC. Translation: CASSDGPYTTSGGRETQYF.

The chain couples TRBV12-3 or TRBV12-4 to TRBJ1-6; TRBD1 might be the D (5 bases). V was trimmed by 5 bases and J by 4 bases, leaving 12 bases between them. The CDR3 sequence is 15 residues long. The CDR3 DNA follows: TGTGCCAGCAGTACCGGGACTGTGTATAATTCACCCCTCCACTTT. It specifies CASSTGTVYNSPLHF.

The chain uses TRBV15 and TRBJ2-7; D might be TRBD1 or TRBD2, each matching 5 bases. The V end was cut by 5 bases, the J end by 1 base, with 15 bases between. The CDR3 has 15 amino acids. Germline values: CDR1 LNHNV, CDR2 YYDKDF (reference sequence). CDR3 nucleotide sequence: TGTGCCACCAGCCGAGGGGCCCAAGGATCCTACGAGCAGTACTTC. Its translation is CATSRGAQGSYEQYF.

The rearrangement links TRBV20-1 to TRBJ1-2; D call uncertain. Germline V gives CDR1 DFQATT, CDR2 SNEGSKA (reference sequence). V lost 0 bases, J lost 14 bases, and 19 bases lay in between. The CDR3 runs 13 residues. The CDR3 sequence: CSARDVPERRWTF. The CDR3 coding sequence is TGCAGTGCTAGAGATGTTCCCGAAAGGCGTTGGACCTTC.

V is TRBV10-2 and J is TRBJ2-1, with D possibly matching TRBD2 (5 bases). This CDR3 has 15 amino acids. Germline V gives CDR1 WSHSY, CDR2 SAAADI. Trimming removed 0 bases at V and 3 bases at J, with 9 bases between. This CDR3 reads CASSESLGYYNEQFF. DNA of the CDR3: TGCGCCAGCAGTGAGTCACTAGGGTACTACAATGAGCAGTTCTTC.

This clonotype was detected ten times or more. The chain has TRBV9 and TRBJ2-5; D is unclear. CDR1 is SGDLS, CDR2 YYNGEE, per germline. Trimming removed 1 base from V and 4 bases from J, with 14 bases in between. The CDR3 sequence is 15 residues long. This CDR3 reads CASSVSSRLGETQYF. The CDR3 nucleotides read TGTGCCAGCAGCGTATCTAGTCGGTTGGGAGAGACCCAGTACTTC.

This clonotype was recorded at least ten times. The rearrangement links TRBV13 to TRBJ2-4; a weak D match, TRBD2 (5 bases). Between the trimmed V and J ends, which lost 6 bases and 9 bases, there was a span of 12 bases. Germline V CDR1 and CDR2: PRHDT, FYEKMQ (reference sequence). This CDR3 spans 12 amino acids. The CDR3 region is CASSRELGIQYF. The CDR3 coding sequence is TGTGCCAGCAGTAGGGAGTTGGGCATTCAGTACTTC.

In its sample, this clonotype was seen a few times. The genes are TRBV15 and TRBJ1-6; D is perhaps TRBD1 (5 bases). V shed 11 bases and J shed 5 bases, with 16 bases lying between them. Germline V gene lookup returns CDR1 LNHNV and CDR2 YYDKDF (reference sequence). CDR3 length equals 14 residues. This chain's CDR3 is CAAAVTENNSPLHF. In DNA form, the CDR3 reads TGTGCCGCCGCCGTGACAGAGAATAATTCACCCCTCCACTTT.